The present TCR beta chain was sequenced within a study of technical replicates of blood from a handful of donors. Profiling relied on immunoSEQ multiplex PCR, and the TCRdb table lists in-frame clones only, not all of them. The sample carries roughly 81,000 clones, around 97% recorded once. Germline V gene sequence: CDR1 MGHRA, CDR2 YSYEKL. Trimming removed 1 base at V and 5 bases at J, with 11 bases between. CDR3 length: 14 amino acids. The V and J genes are TRBV4-1 and TRBJ1-1; D might be TRBD1 (5 bases). This clonotype originated in a human donor in good health. The specimen sequenced was T cells isolated from PBMCs. In DNA form, the CDR3 reads TGCGCCAGCAGCCAAGTGGATCCAGGGACTGAAGCTTTCTTT. It is translated as CASSQVDPGTEAFF.